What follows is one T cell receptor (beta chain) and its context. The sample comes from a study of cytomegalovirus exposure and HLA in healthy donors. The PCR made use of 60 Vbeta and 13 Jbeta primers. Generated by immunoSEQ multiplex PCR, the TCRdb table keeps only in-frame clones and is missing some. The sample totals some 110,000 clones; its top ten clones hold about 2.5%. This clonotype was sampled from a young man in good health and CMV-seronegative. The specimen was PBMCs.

CDR3 DNA: TGTGCCAGCAGTGAGGTCAGGGGGCGAAACAATGAGCAGTTCTTC. This translates into CASSEVRGRNNEQFF. The rearrangement links TRBV2 to TRBJ2-1; 8 bases are a match to TRBD1. Germline loops: CDR1 SNHLY, CDR2 FYNNEI. The CDR3 contains 15 residues. Unmatched junction bases numbered 6, after V lost 3 bases and J lost 5 bases.